This T cell receptor (beta chain) was sequenced for a study of blood T cell repertoires in COVID-19. Study overall: Whether acute or convalescent, the COVID-19 samples came from the United States, Italy and Spain.

Germline V gene sequence: CDR1 MDHEN, CDR2 SYDVKM. Losses at the gene ends were 6 bases for V and 4 bases for J; bases not matched to a gene: 8. The CDR3 contains 14 residues. The repertoire was sequenced with immunoSEQ multiplex PCR; TCRdb's copy has only in-frame clones and lacks some. The table has more than 85,000 clones, 84% seen once; the top ten hold roughly 4.1%. The rearrangement links TRBV28 to TRBJ2-7; 8 nucleotides match TRBD1. The receptor comes from a human donor in a cohort sampled during active COVID-19. The sequenced sample consisted of peripheral blood. The CDR3 DNA reads TGTGCCAGCAGCGGACAGGGCGAAGTGTACGAGCAGTACTTC. Protein: CASSGQGEVYEQYF. Complete variable domain (other parts from reference TRBV28 and TRBJ2-7): DVKVTQSSRYLVKRTGEKVFLECVQDMDHENMFWYRQDPGLGLRLIYFSYDVKMKEKGDIPEGYSVSREKKERFSLILESASTNQTSMYLCASSGQGEVYEQYFGPGTRLTVT.